This T cell receptor beta chain stems from a study of cytomegalovirus exposure and HLA in healthy donors. In regard to this clone: Its antigen is undetermined.

Study conclusions and caveats: Most sequenced TCRs were rare (though some public TCRs occurred in many donors).

CDR3 length: 17 amino acids. Germline V gene sequence: CDR1 GTSNPN, CDR2 SVGIG (reference sequence). Unmatched junction bases numbered 13, after V lost 2 bases and J lost 5 bases. PCR was performed using 60 Vbeta and 13 Jbeta primers. The table came from immunoSEQ multiplex PCR; TCRdb's copy has only in-frame clones and leaves some out. In the table there are about 140,000 clones, around 82% of which are singletons. The source of this sequence is a middle-aged man in good health and CMV-seronegative. Specimen: PBMCs. The chain carries TRBV30 and TRBJ2-5, with 11 positions matching TRBD2. CDR3 protein: CAWSSGLAGVNGETQYF. As DNA, the CDR3 is TGTGCCTGGAGTTCAGGACTAGCGGGTGTTAATGGGGAGACCCAGTACTTC. The entire variable domain, with the rest obtained from reference TRBV30 and TRBJ2-5, is as follows: SQTIHQWPATLVQPVGSPLSLECTVEGTSNPNLYWYRQAAGRGLQLLFYSVGIGQISSEVPQNLSASRPQDRQFILSSKKLLLSDSGFYLCAWSSGLAGVNGETQYFGPGTRLLVL.